Each of the 15 T cell receptor beta chains below was sequenced from the same sample in a study of post-analysis software for immune sequencing data. Sequencing libraries made from TCR beta cDNA carried unique molecular identifiers. In TCRdb, the PCR reads were re-called with MiXCR into one record per CDR3 protein. Of about 770,000 distinct CDR3 sequences in the sample, about half were seen once. Study-level findings and limits: Among five TRBV segments more frequent in patients than controls were TRBV5-6, TRBV5-1 and TRBV20-1.

Their recognized antigens are unknown. The sample comprised blood. Receptors were obtained from a girl under 18 with multiple sclerosis.

This clonotype was seen only a few times. The CDR3 DNA is TGCAGCGCGTGGGGGACTAGCACGTCTGAGCAGTTCTTC. It encodes CSAWGTSTSEQFF. The chain carries TRBV29-1 and TRBJ2-1; 9 positions agree with TRBD2. CDR1 is SQVTM and CDR2 is ANQGSEA in the germline V gene. The J segment lost 9 bases and the V segment lost 7 bases, leaving 10 bases of the junction unmatched. The CDR3 is 13 residues long.

The chain has TRBV27 and TRBJ2-7; TRBD2 might be the D (5 bases). V was clipped by 3 bases and J by 0 bases, with 15 bases between them. Germline assignment: CDR1 MNHEY and CDR2 SMNVEV (reference sequence). The CDR3 sequence is 16 residues long. The CDR3 loop is CASSLEVVPDSYEQYF. The CDR3 DNA reads as TGTGCCAGCAGTTTGGAGGTGGTGCCTGACTCCTACGAGCAGTACTTC.

The chain carries TRBV6-1 and TRBJ2-3; 8 nucleotides line up with TRBD2. V was clipped by 4 bases and J by 4 bases; unmatched bases: 7. CDR1 MNHNS and CDR2 SASEGT come from the germline V gene. This CDR3 has 15 residues. CDR3 loop: CASSAVAGGADTQYF. The CDR3 DNA reads TGTGCCAGCAGTGCTGTGGCGGGAGGAGCAGATACGCAGTATTTT.

CDR3 residues: CATFLVRGSGPYEQYF. Written as DNA, the CDR3 is TGTGCCACTTTTTTAGTCCGCGGGAGTGGCCCCTACGAGCAGTACTTC. The rearrangement joins TRBV6-2 or TRBV6-3 to TRBJ2-7; 7 nucleotides line up with TRBD2. The germline V gene encodes CDR1 MNHEY and CDR2 SVGEGT. The CDR3 sequence is 16 residues long. V was pared by 10 bases and J by 2 bases, with 17 bases of the junction left unmatched.

This clonotype was counted only a few times. The rearrangement links TRBV6-5 to TRBJ2-4; D not certain. The V gene's germline CDR1 is MNHEY and CDR2 SVGAGI. V was cut by 2 bases and J by 6 bases, with 2 bases left in between. The CDR3 is 11 amino acids. The CDR3 is CASSYGNIQYF. As DNA, the CDR3 is TGTGCCAGCAGTTACGGAAACATTCAGTACTTC.

This rearrangement joins TRBV27 to TRBJ1-2; tentative D call: TRBD1 (6 bases). CDR1 MNHEY and CDR2 SMNVEV come from the germline V gene (reference sequence). This CDR3 contains 16 residues. V was trimmed by 3 bases and J by 3 bases, leaving 17 bases between them. CDR3 DNA sequence: TGTGCCAGCAGTTTTCGCATCCGGGGGGCTGACTATGGCTACACCTTC. The encoded protein is CASSFRIRGADYGYTF.

CDR3 protein: CSVEDRRGAQYF. CDR3 nucleotide sequence: TGCAGCGTTGAAGACAGGCGGGGTGCGCAGTACTTC. The rearrangement joins TRBV29-1 to TRBJ2-7; D is possibly TRBD2 (6 bases). This CDR3 comprises 12 residues. V dropped 0 bases and J dropped 9 bases, with 12 bases sitting between them. Germline assignment: CDR1 SQVTM and CDR2 ANQGSEA.

The rearrangement joins TRBV24-1 to TRBJ2-1; D is perhaps TRBD1 or TRBD2 (6 bases each). This CDR3 is built from 17 residues. Per the germline V gene, CDR1 is KGHDR and CDR2 is SFDVKD. V gave up 4 bases and J gave up 2 bases, with 17 bases separating them. The CDR3 nucleotides read TGTGCCACCAGTGAGCCCGACGGGGGCAACCCCTACAATGAGCAGTTCTTC. This sequence encodes CATSEPDGGNPYNEQFF.

This clonotype showed up just once. The CDR3 DNA follows: TGTGCCAGCAGCCGGGGGGCGAGCATTCAGTACTTC. Protein sequence: CASSRGASIQYF. The chain carries TRBV13 and TRBJ2-4; tentative D call: TRBD2 (7 bases). The germline CDR1 and CDR2 sequences are PRHDT and FYEKMQ (reference sequence). This CDR3 is built from 12 residues. Between the trimmed V and J ends, which lost 5 bases and 9 bases, there was a span of 11 bases.

The chain joins TRBV29-1 to TRBJ1-2; tentatively, D is TRBD1 (5 bases). This CDR3 spans 12 amino acids. Looked up from germline, CDR1 is SQVTM and CDR2 is ANQGSEA. V was trimmed by 4 bases and J by 3 bases, leaving 9 bases between them. CDR3 nucleotide sequence: TGCAGCGTTGCGGGGCAGCACTATGGCTACACCTTC. As protein: CSVAGQHYGYTF.

The chain uses TRBV6-5 and TRBJ2-1; unclear D gene. Trimming removed 1 base from V and 9 bases from J, with 10 bases in between. Germline V lookup: CDR1 MNHEY, CDR2 SVGAGI. The CDR3 is 13 amino acids. For the CDR3, the DNA is TGTGCCAGCAGTTACTACGGCGGTGGTGAGCAGTTCTTC. Its translation: CASSYYGGGEQFF.

The chain links TRBV11-3 to TRBJ1-1; D is unclear. CDR1 SGHNT and CDR2 YENEEA come from the germline V gene. With 4 bases removed from V and 7 bases from J, the gap between germline ends came to 16 bases. The CDR3 is 14 residues long. CDR3 bases: TGTGCCAGCAGCTCCGATCCCAATAACCTTGAAGCTTTCTTT. Its translation is CASSSDPNNLEAFF.

The chain couples TRBV18 to TRBJ2-7; the match to TRBD2 covers 7 bases. Losses at the gene ends were 8 bases for V and 0 bases for J; bases not matched to a gene: 10. CDR3 length: 15 residues. Germline-derived CDR1 and CDR2 are KGHSH and LQKENI. DNA for the CDR3: TGTGCCAGCGCGGAAGCAAGCGGGATCTCCTACGAGCAGTACTTC. It yields the protein CASAEASGISYEQYF.

Only a few counts were recorded for this clonotype. The V gene is TRBV29-1, the J gene TRBJ2-1; 11 nucleotides match TRBD2. V shed 8 bases, J shed 7 bases, and the junction held 13 bases outside the gene matches. The CDR3 covers 15 residues. Germline V CDR1 and CDR2: SQVTM, ANQGSEA. The CDR3 DNA reads TGCAGCTTATCCTGGACCGTAGCGGGGGGGAATGAGCAGTTCTTC. Translating it yields CSLSWTVAGGNEQFF.

The chain has TRBV20-1 and TRBJ2-7; 8 nucleotides line up with TRBD2. The length of the CDR3 is 13 residues. V trimming: 6 bases; J trimming: 6 bases; junction bases outside the gene matches: 10. Per the germline V gene, CDR1 is DFQATT and CDR2 is SNEGSKA (reference sequence). As DNA, the CDR3 is TGCAGTGCAACTCGGCGGGAGGACGGCGAGCAGTACTTC. Amino acids: CSATRREDGEQYF.